A single TCR beta chain is shown here with its context. The antigen is unknown. With 3 bases clipped from V and 4 bases from J, the junction kept 17 bases outside the gene matches. This CDR3 region has 19 residues. CDR1 SGHAT and CDR2 FQNNGV come from the germline V gene. This entry belongs to a study of shared clonotypes between healthy human individuals. The study's findings and limits: It was only blood that was sampled, and tissue repertoires likely differ.

As originally analysed: Junction-only sequences without quality scores came from ImmunoSEQ, so filtering differed. Method: immunoSEQ multiplex PCR; TCRdb's copy keeps in-frame clones and lacks some. V, J and clone size were drawn from that table, and D and trimming were deduced from the DNA. The repertoire holds 2 million to 2.5 million clones, with 85% to 95% as singletons. The split of CD4+ cells yielded CD45RA+ naive and CD45RA-negative memory subsets. Input material: naive CD4+ T cells from PBMCs. Described subset: CD45RA+ positively selected. The clonotype originates from a man younger than 35 in good health. Some clones in this sample may be carry-over from other donors' samples. The rearrangement uses TRBV11-2 and TRBJ2-1, with 8 bases identical to TRBD2. CDR3 DNA sequence: TGTGCCAGCAGCTTCCGTTCAGGACCAGCGGGGGACATTTACAATGAGCAGTTCTTC. Translation gives CASSFRSGPAGDIYNEQFF.